These 15 T cell receptor beta chains were sequenced from one sample in a study of shared clonotypes between healthy human individuals. TCRdb's copy holds only in-frame clones and misses some; the assay was immunoSEQ multiplex PCR. The sample holds over a million clones; roughly 96% are singletons and the top ten take approximately 1.2%. Sequencing input: naive CD4+ T cells sorted from blood. Subset in this sample: CD45RA+ positively selected. The receptors derive from a man younger than 45 in good health.

The V call is TRBV5-6, the J call TRBJ2-1, with 15 bases aligning to TRBD2. The CDR3 consists of 19 residues. The J segment lost 1 base and the V segment lost 3 bases, leaving 8 bases of the junction unmatched. The germline V gene encodes CDR1 SGHDT and CDR2 YYEEEE. DNA of the CDR3: TGTGCCAGCAGCTCCCCGGGACTAGCGGGAGGAAGGTCCTACAATGAGCAGTTCTTC. Its translation: CASSSPGLAGGRSYNEQFF.

A note on this clone: In the same sample, other DNA sequences code for this CDR3. The chain uses TRBV5-1 and TRBJ2-5, with D perhaps given as TRBD1 or TRBD2 (5 bases each). The CDR3 length is 15 residues. CDR1 SGHRS and CDR2 YFSETQ come from the germline V gene. Trimming removed 0 bases from V and 1 base from J, with 10 bases in between. CDR3 DNA: TGCGCCAGCAGCTTGGCCGGGACCAGCCAAGAGACCCAGTACTTC. The encoded protein is CASSLAGTSQETQYF.

CDR3 sequence: CASSEDEQYF. The CDR3 DNA is TGTGCCAGCAGTGAAGACGAGCAGTACTTC. This chain connects TRBV2 to TRBJ2-7; D is undetermined. The germline V and J ends were trimmed by 1 base and 5 bases, with 0 bases remaining between them. This CDR3 spans 10 amino acids. CDR1 and CDR2 from the germline V gene are SNHLY and FYNNEI.

The genes are TRBV2 and TRBJ1-5; a weak D match, TRBD1 (6 bases). Trimming took 5 bases from V and 1 from J, leaving 15 bases between them. The CDR3 has 16 residues. The germline CDR1 and CDR2 sequences are SNHLY and FYNNEI. The CDR3 sequence is CASSYWTVLSNQPQHF. In DNA form, the CDR3 reads TGTGCCAGCAGTTACTGGACAGTCCTGAGCAATCAGCCCCAGCATTTT.

The J gene is TRBJ1-5, the V gene TRBV18; the D gene is possibly TRBD1 (6 bases). The CDR3 contains 16 residues. Per germline, CDR1 KGHSH and CDR2 LQKENI. The V and J ends lost 1 base and 2 bases respectively, with 12 bases between them. The CDR3 protein is CASSPRRGLGNQPQHF. The DNA for the CDR3 is TGTGCCAGCTCACCACGGCGGGGGCTGGGCAATCAGCCCCAGCATTTT.

Worth noting for this clone: Within the sample, other DNA sequences also encode this same CDR3. This chain links TRBV7-9 with TRBJ2-7; D not certain. CDR3 length: 11 residues. The germline V gene encodes CDR1 SEHNR and CDR2 FQNEAQ (reference sequence). V was shortened by 6 bases and J by 3 bases, with 6 bases between the two germline ends. The CDR3 sequence: CASSSRYEQYF. The CDR3 nucleotides are TGTGCCAGCAGTTCTCGCTACGAGCAGTACTTC.

The gene calls are TRBV10-2 and TRBJ1-5; TRBD1 is a possible D gene (5 bases). The CDR3 runs 12 residues. CDR1 is WSHSY, CDR2 SAAADI, per germline. The germline V and J ends were trimmed by 9 bases and 3 bases, with 9 bases remaining between them. For the CDR3, the DNA is TGCGCCAGTGGGACCCTCAATCAGCCCCAGCATTTT. Amino acid sequence: CASGTLNQPQHF.

This chain joins TRBV5-5 and TRBJ2-7, with TRBD2 identical over 13 bases. CDR1 and CDR2 from the germline V gene are SGHKS and YYEKEE (reference sequence). This CDR3 contains 16 residues. After removal of 4 bases from V and 2 bases from J, the junction contained 6 bases not matched to a gene. CDR3 sequence reads: CASSEGLAGWTYEQYF. CDR3 DNA sequence: TGTGCCAGCAGCGAGGGACTAGCGGGATGGACCTACGAGCAGTACTTC.

The rearrangement links TRBV15 to TRBJ2-1, with TRBD2 identical over 11 bases. V lost 6 bases, J lost 6 bases, and 10 bases stayed unmatched. The CDR3 contains 16 residues. Germline V gene sequence: CDR1 LNHNV, CDR2 YYDKDF (reference sequence). The CDR3 DNA follows: TGTGCCACCAGAGGGGGAGCTAGCGGGAGGAGCAATGAGCAGTTCTTC. The encoded protein is CATRGGASGRSNEQFF.

The CDR3 protein is CASRMDVNTEAFF. CDR3 bases: TGTGCCAGCAGGATGGACGTGAACACTGAAGCTTTCTTT. The chain uses TRBV2 and TRBJ1-1; D gene unclear. With 6 bases removed from V and 0 bases from J, the gap between germline ends came to 8 bases. The CDR3 contains 13 residues. The germline V gene encodes CDR1 SNHLY and CDR2 FYNNEI.

The CDR3 loop reads CASSQGRAASSYEQYF. In DNA form, the CDR3 reads TGCGCCAGCAGCCAAGGTAGAGCGGCCAGCTCCTACGAGCAGTACTTC. The chain joins TRBV4-3 to TRBJ2-7, with D tentatively TRBD2 (5 bases). V gave up 1 base and J gave up 0 bases, with 13 bases separating them. Per germline, CDR1 LGHNA and CDR2 YSLEER. CDR3 length: 16 amino acids.

DNA for the CDR3: TGTGCCAGCACGGGGGGGCGCAATCAGCCCCAGCATTTT. Translated: CASTGGRNQPQHF. The V gene is TRBV6-6, the J gene TRBJ1-5; perhaps TRBD1 as D (6 bases). In germline, CDR1 is MNHNY, CDR2 SVGAGI (reference sequence). The germline V and J ends were trimmed by 7 bases and 2 bases, with 9 bases remaining between them. The CDR3 covers 13 residues.

This chain links TRBV10-2 with TRBJ2-7; D is unresolved. Trimming shortened V by 2 bases and J by 3 bases, and 2 bases separated the two germline ends. The CDR3 is 11 amino acids. In germline, CDR1 is WSHSY, CDR2 SAAADI. CDR3 DNA: TGCGCCAGCAGTGAGGTCTACGAGCAGTACTTC. It yields the protein CASSEVYEQYF.

CDR3 DNA: TGTGCCAGCAGTCCCAAAACAGGGTCTAAAGGCTACACCTTC. Its translation is CASSPKTGSKGYTF. V and J are TRBV6-5 and TRBJ1-2, with a tentative D call TRBD1 (6 bases). The V end lost 5 bases, the J end lost 8 bases, and 18 bases lay between the germline ends. There are 14 residues in the CDR3. Germline CDR1 and CDR2: MNHEY and SVGAGI.

This clone was counted once. The same CDR3 can be traced to other DNA sequences in this sample. The J gene is TRBJ1-1, the V gene TRBV18; 8 bases are shared with TRBD1. The germline gives CDR1 KGHSH, CDR2 LQKENI. The CDR3 consists of 14 residues. Losses at the gene ends were 3 bases for V and 3 bases for J; bases not matched to a gene: 3. CDR3 loop: CASSPLTGDTEAFF. CDR3 coding DNA: TGTGCCAGCTCACCCCTGACAGGGGACACTGAAGCTTTCTTT.